Described below is a single T cell receptor (beta chain) sequence and its context. Its antigen is currently unknown. The germline V gene encodes CDR1 ENHRY and CDR2 SYGVKD. After removal of 0 bases from V and 6 bases from J, the junction contained 5 bases not matched to a gene. This CDR3 region has 15 residues. Repertoires were generated with immunoSEQ multiplex PCR, while TCRdb's copy carries only in-frame clones and drops some. The sample includes around 86,000 clones, more than 75% of them seen just once. The source of the sample is a study of OX40 agonist ivuxolimab in advanced cancers. Looking at the study overall: The study gave patients intravenous ivuxolimab at 0.01 to 10 mg/kg every 2 weeks.

The study, taken as a whole, reports: CD4+ and CD8+ T cells in blood underwent clonal expansion by week 6 at 0.1 to 3.0 mg/kg.

This receptor was identified in an adult with an advanced solid tumor such as melanoma, head and neck, liver or kidney cancer. The sample in question was CD4+ or CD8+ T cells sorted from blood, obtained in a trial of the OX40 agonist ivuxolimab. V gene TRBV10-3 combines with J gene TRBJ2-1, with 7 bases aligning to TRBD1. The CDR3 nucleotides read TGTGCCATCAGTGAGTCCCAACAGGGGACCAATGAGCAGTTCTTC. It is translated as CAISESQQGTNEQFF.